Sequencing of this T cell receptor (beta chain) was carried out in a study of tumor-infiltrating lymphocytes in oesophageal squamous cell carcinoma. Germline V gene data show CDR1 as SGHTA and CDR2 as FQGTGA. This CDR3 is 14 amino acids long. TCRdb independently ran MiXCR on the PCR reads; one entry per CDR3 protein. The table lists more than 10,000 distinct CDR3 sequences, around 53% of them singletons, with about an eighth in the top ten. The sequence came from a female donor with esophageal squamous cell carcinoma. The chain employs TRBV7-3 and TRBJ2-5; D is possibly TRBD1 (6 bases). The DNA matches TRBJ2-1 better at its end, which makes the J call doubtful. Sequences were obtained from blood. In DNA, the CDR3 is TGTGCCAGCAGCTTTCAGGGGTCGGACAATGAGCAGTTCTTC. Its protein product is CASSFQGSDNEQFF.